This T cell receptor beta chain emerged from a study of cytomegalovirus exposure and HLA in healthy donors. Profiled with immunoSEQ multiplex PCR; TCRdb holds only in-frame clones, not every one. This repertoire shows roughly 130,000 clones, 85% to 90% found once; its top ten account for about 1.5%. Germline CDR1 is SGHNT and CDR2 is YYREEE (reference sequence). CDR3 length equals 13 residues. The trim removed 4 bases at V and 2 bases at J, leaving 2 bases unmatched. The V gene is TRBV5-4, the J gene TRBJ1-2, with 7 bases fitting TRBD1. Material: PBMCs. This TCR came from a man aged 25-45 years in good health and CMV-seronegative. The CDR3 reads CASSTGQNYGYTF. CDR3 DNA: TGTGCCAGCAGCACGGGACAGAACTATGGCTACACCTTC.